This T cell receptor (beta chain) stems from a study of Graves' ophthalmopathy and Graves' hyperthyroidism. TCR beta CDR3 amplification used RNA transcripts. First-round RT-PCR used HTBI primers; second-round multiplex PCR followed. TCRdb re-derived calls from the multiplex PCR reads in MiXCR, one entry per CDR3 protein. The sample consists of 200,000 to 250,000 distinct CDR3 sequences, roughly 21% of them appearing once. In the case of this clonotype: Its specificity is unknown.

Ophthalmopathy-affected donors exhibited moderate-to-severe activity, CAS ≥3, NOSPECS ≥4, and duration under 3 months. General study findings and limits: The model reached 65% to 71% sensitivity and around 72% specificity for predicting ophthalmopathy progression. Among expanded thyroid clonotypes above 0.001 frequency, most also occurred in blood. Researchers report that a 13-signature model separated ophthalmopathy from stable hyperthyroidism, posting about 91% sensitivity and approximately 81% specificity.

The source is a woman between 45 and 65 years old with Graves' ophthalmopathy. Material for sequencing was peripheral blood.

CDR3 sequence reads: CASSEKDEQYF. DNA of the CDR3: TGTGCCAGCAGTGAAAAAGACGAGCAGTACTTC. V usage is TRBV6-1 and J usage is TRBJ2-7; D unclear. The CDR3 is 11 amino acids. Trimming stripped 2 bases from V and 5 bases from J, with 4 bases between. Germline V gives CDR1 MNHNS, CDR2 SASEGT.